This T cell receptor (beta chain) was observed in a study of blood T cell repertoires in COVID-19. The overall study: Spain, Italy and the United States supplied samples that represented acute and convalescent COVID-19. PBMCs, B-cell-depleted T cells, or T cells provided the cDNA or gDNA that made up the material.

Seattle researchers signed up patients amid active infection and tracked them longitudinally. Looked up from germline, CDR1 is LNHNV and CDR2 is YYDKDF (reference sequence). V lost 1 base, J lost 4 bases, and 10 bases lay in between. This CDR3 has 14 residues. Authors' processing steps: Amplification of reference gene primers was used by the study to estimate nucleated cell counts. TCRdb's copy holds only in-frame clones and misses some; the assay was immunoSEQ multiplex PCR. The V and J calls and clone size were taken over from that table, and D and trimming were inferred from the DNA. The table has 270,000 or so clones, roughly nine tenths seen once. To note about this clone: The same CDR3 can be traced to other DNA sequences in this sample.

This chain connects TRBV15 to TRBJ1-2, with a weak D call TRBD1 (5 bases). The sequence came from a young woman with COVID-19, enrolled during active disease. Sequencing was carried out using peripheral blood. The CDR3 coding sequence is TGTGCCACCAGCAGAGGGCAGGGCTTCTATGGCTACACCTTC. It yields the protein CATSRGQGFYGYTF.